This T cell receptor (beta chain) originates from a study of regulatory T cells in long-lasting Graves disease. Regarding time point: newly diagnosed GD, antithyroid drugs for less than 3 months. Following extraction of RNA from PBMCs, that RNA was used to make the TCR library. Combining iRepertoire HTBI primers with Arm-PCR of CDR3 regions, the authors built TCR beta libraries. As processed by the authors: Across the samples, identification revealed around 65 TRBV and around 13 TRBJ segments. TCRdb itself ran the multiplex PCR reads through MiXCR, one entry per CDR3 protein. TCRdb, rather than the study authors, made the V and J calls. The sample has about 620,000 distinct CDR3 sequences, roughly 15% seen once; the top ten hold about 20%. At least ten counts were recorded for this clonotype. CDR1 is MNHEY and CDR2 is SVGEGT in the germline V gene. The CDR3 loop spans 12 amino acids. The V end was cut by 3 bases, the J end by 4 bases, with 7 bases between.

A further study also used this sample, focusing on T cells in Graves' hyperthyroidism and ophthalmopathy. In that study: Stable Graves' hyperthyroidism denoted no ophthalmopathy progression over 18 months. Using the HTBI primer set, a first-round RT-PCR was run on the TCR CDR3.

The receptor's source is a woman in her 30s with Graves disease. The V call is TRBV6-2 or TRBV6-3, the J call TRBJ2-7; D is unresolved. The source was peripheral blood mononuclear cells (PBMCs), collected at new diagnosis, from a patient treated with antithyroid drugs. The CDR3 DNA follows: TGTGCCAGCAGTTATCCAGCGTACGAGCAGTACTTC. Translated, it gives CASSYPAYEQYF.